A single TCR beta chain is shown here with its context. The same CDR3 arises from other DNA sequences in this sample as well. The data belong to a study of shared clonotypes between healthy human individuals. In the study overall: Two women and three men aged 18 to 49 made up the donors.

CD4+ cells underwent separation, giving CD45RA+ naive and CD45RA-negative memory subsets. This CDR3 is built from 15 residues. The germline CDR1 and CDR2 sequences are SGHNT and YYREEE (reference sequence). Trimming removed 0 bases from V and 1 base from J, with 10 bases in between. The method was immunoSEQ multiplex PCR; TCRdb's version includes in-frame clones alone and lacks a portion of them. Among roughly 1,000,000 clones listed, around 82% were seen once. This rearrangement joins TRBV5-4 to TRBJ1-1; tentatively, D is TRBD1 (5 bases). The sequence was obtained from a man younger than 35 in good health. Some clones in this sample may be carry-over from other donors' samples. Sequencing input: memory CD4+ T cells from PBMCs. Subset meaning: CD45RA-negative fraction. The CDR3 region is CASSLAGRGNTEAFF. The CDR3 DNA sequence: TGTGCCAGCAGCTTGGCAGGGAGGGGGAACACTGAAGCTTTCTTT.